These 8 T cell receptor beta chains were all obtained from the same sample, sequenced in a study of T cells in Graves' hyperthyroidism and ophthalmopathy. TCR beta CDR3 regions were amplified from RNA transcripts. With the HTBI primer set, the TCR CDR3 went through a first round of RT-PCR. TCRdb reprocessed the multiplex PCR reads with MiXCR, giving one entry per CDR3 protein. The profile shows around 620,000 distinct CDR3 sequences, more than 45% of them singletons. The sample was peripheral blood or thyroid tissue (not recorded which). These receptors came from an adult woman with Graves' disease, either hyperthyroidism or ophthalmopathy (not recorded which).

V is TRBV9 and J is TRBJ1-2, with D possibly TRBD1 on 6 matching bases. The CDR3 extends over 16 amino acids. The germline gives CDR1 SGDLS, CDR2 YYNGEE. V lost 5 bases and J 7 bases, leaving 24 bases between the germline ends. Here the CDR3 DNA reads TGTGCCAGCAGTCTTAAGCCAGGGGCTTCGGAGGGTGGCTACACCTTC. Protein product: CASSLKPGASEGGYTF. Looking up the rest from reference TRBV9 and TRBJ1-2 gives the full variable domain: DSGVTQTPKHLITATGQRVTLRCSPRSGDLSVYWYQQSLDQGLQFLIQYYNGEERAKGNILERFSAQQFPDLHSELNLSSLELGDSALYFCASSLKPGASEGGYTFGSGTRLTVV.

The chain uses TRBV7-9 and TRBJ2-1; the D is unclear. The V gene lost 6 bases and the J gene lost 6 bases, with 9 bases spanning the gap. This CDR3 is 12 amino acids long. Germline CDR1 and CDR2: SEHNR and FQNEAQ (reference sequence). The DNA for the CDR3 is TGTGCCAGCAGGGATCCTAGCAATGAGCAGTTCTTC. The encoded protein is CASRDPSNEQFF.

This rearrangement joins TRBV7-3 to TRBJ1-1; D not certain. Germline V gene data show CDR1 as SGHTA and CDR2 as FQGTGA. V dropped 2 bases and J dropped 10 bases, with 11 bases sitting between them. The CDR3 totals 12 residues. In DNA form, the CDR3 reads TGTGCCAGCAGCTTAGGGCTAGCGGGAGCTTTCTTT. As protein: CASSLGLAGAFF.

This clonotype was counted once. This rearrangement joins TRBV29-1 to TRBJ1-3; D remains ambiguous. Trimming pared 1 base from V and 0 bases from J, leaving 7 bases between. This CDR3 has 14 amino acids. The germline CDR1 and CDR2 sequences are SQVTM and ANQGSEA. CDR3 region: CSVEAINSGNTIYF. CDR3 nucleotides: TGCAGCGTTGAAGCTATAAACTCTGGAAACACCATATATTTT.

Here the CDR3 DNA reads TGTGCCATCAGTGAGTCGTTGAGCGGAGCCTCCTACGAGCAGTACTTC. It specifies CAISESLSGASYEQYF. J is TRBJ2-7 and V is TRBV10-3; maybe TRBD2 (5 bases). The CDR3 is made up of 16 amino acids. Germline V gene sequence: CDR1 ENHRY, CDR2 SYGVKD. V gave up 0 bases and J gave up 0 bases, with 12 bases separating them.

The count of this clonotype is one. V and J are TRBV12-3 or TRBV12-4 and TRBJ1-5; 11 nucleotides line up with TRBD1. V shed 4 bases and J 2 bases; nucleotides not matched to a gene: 4. The length of the CDR3 is 16 residues. CDR3 DNA: TGTGCCAGCAGTTGGGGACAGGGGGGTGGCAATCAGCCCCAGCATTTT. Translated: CASSWGQGGGNQPQHF.

This clonotype occurred a few times. V is TRBV7-6 and J is TRBJ2-5; D call uncertain. V shed 2 bases and J shed 2 bases, with 9 bases lying between them. The CDR3 contains 14 residues. The germline V gene encodes CDR1 SGHVS and CDR2 FNYEAQ. DNA for the CDR3: TGTGCCAGCAGCTTACAGACCTCACAAGAGACCCAGTACTTC. It yields the protein CASSLQTSQETQYF.

This clonotype was counted many times. The chain uses TRBV4-1 and TRBJ1-3, with 8 bases that match TRBD1. CDR3 length equals 17 residues. In germline, CDR1 is MGHRA, CDR2 YSYEKL. The junction had 9 bases not matched to a gene; V was cut back by 2 bases and J by 3 bases. This CDR3 reads CASSQTRTDRGGNTIYF. The CDR3 region has the DNA TGCGCCAGCAGCCAAACCCGCACCGACAGGGGTGGAAACACCATATATTTT.